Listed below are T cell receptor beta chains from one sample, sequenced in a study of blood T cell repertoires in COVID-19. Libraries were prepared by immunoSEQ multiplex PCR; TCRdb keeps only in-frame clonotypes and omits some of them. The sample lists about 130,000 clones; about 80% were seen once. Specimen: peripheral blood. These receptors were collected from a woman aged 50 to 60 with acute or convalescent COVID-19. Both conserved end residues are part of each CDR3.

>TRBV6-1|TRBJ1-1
CASSEAGQGGTEAFF
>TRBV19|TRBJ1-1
CASSKPGQGNTEAFF
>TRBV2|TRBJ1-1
CASSGTGREGTEAFF
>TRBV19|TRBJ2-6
CASSISSGTTYSGANVLTF
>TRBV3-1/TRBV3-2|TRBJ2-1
CASSQGGGSYNEQFF
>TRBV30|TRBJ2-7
CAWSPGVEQYF
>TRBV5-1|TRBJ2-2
CASSLGDTGELFF
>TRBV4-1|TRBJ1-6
CASSRGTGDNSPLHF
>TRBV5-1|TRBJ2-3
CASSLEGHFTDTQYF
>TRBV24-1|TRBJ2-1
CATSDPRGSSYNEQFF
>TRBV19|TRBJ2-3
CASSILTAGADTQYF
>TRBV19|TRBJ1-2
CASSIDRVGGFNNYGYTF
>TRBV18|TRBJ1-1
CASSQINRDEAFF
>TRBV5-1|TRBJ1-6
CASRPEQGNSPLHF
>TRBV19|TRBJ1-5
CASSIVVEGNQPQHF
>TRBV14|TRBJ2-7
CASSQDTGTSGGQYF
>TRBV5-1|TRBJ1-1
CASSTTGGSTEAFF
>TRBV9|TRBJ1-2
CASSVDYGSSSYGYTF
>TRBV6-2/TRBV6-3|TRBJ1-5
CASSSGQGRAQHF
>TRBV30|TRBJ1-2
CARSSRQGVGYTF
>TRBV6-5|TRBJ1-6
CASSYVRGDSPLHF
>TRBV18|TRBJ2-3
CASSRPGTSGTDTQYF
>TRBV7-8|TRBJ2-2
CASSLLGGTGELFF
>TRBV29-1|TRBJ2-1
CSSEGASSYNEQFF
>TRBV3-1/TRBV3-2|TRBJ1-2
CASSQNSGGTGIRYTF
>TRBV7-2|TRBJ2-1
CASSFSGGPGNEQFF
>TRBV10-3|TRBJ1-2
CAASRGEANYGYTF
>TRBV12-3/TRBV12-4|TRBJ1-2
CASSYRQGSYTF
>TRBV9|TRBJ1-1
CASSVGSTPPNTEAFF
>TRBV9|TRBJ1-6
CASSLDITGKSPLHF
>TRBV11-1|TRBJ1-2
CASSTGTGRNGYTF
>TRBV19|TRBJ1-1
CASSIQGLPEAFF
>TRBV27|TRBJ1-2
CASSSDSDANYGYTF
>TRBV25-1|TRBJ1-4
CASSEEGGSNEKLFF
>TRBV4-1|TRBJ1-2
CASSQDFLAGNYGYTF
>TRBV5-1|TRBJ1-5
CASSLDPRRNQPQHF
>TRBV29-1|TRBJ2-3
CSVEGPAGNLDTQYF
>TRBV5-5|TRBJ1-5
CASSLRDREGQPQHF
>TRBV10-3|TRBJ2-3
CAISESTEADTQYF
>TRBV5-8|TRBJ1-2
CASSLDRVDGYTF
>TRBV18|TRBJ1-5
CASSPGARRPQHF
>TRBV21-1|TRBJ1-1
CASSKKGALGDTEAFF
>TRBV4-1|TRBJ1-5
CASSQGAGGNSNQPQHF
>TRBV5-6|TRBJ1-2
CASSLTGEAGYTF
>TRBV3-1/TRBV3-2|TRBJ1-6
CASSQNYDSPLHF
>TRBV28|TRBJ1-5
CASRRTAYSNQPQHF
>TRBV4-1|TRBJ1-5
CASSQEVTVNSNQPQHF
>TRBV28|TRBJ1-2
CASSTRQGDYGYTF
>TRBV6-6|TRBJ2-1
CASRVFAGYEQFF
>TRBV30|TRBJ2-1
CAWSGGYEQFF
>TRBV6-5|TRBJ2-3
CASSLASGGRTHTQYF
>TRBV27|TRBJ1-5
CASSDYRANQPQHF